Described below is a single TCR beta chain sequence and its context. Its antigen is undetermined. The CDR3 is made up of 10 amino acids. CDR1 is SQVTM and CDR2 is ANQGSEA in the germline V gene. V lost 7 bases and J 5 bases, leaving 8 bases between the germline ends. This sample is part of a study of T cells in localized non-small cell lung cancer. Study results and caveats: The study sequenced only one region of the tumor. As a result, intratumor heterogeneity could not be excluded and remains possible. Of the top 100 tumor clones, median around 60 were in adjacent lung, 25 to 30 among its top 100. A raised T cell density in blood coincided with lengthier overall survival.

Some clones are missing from TCRdb's copy, which holds only in-frame ones; the method was immunoSEQ multiplex PCR. The table includes some 25,000 clones, approximately 88% detected once. The sample here was peripheral blood mononuclear cells, taken before any cancer treatment. The sequence derives from a woman aged 35 to 69 with stage III lung adenocarcinoma. The chain is built from TRBV29-1 and TRBJ1-1; TRBD1 might be the D (5 bases). CDR3 coding DNA: TGCAGCGCTAGGGGAACTGAAGCTTTCTTT. Translated, it gives CSARGTEAFF.